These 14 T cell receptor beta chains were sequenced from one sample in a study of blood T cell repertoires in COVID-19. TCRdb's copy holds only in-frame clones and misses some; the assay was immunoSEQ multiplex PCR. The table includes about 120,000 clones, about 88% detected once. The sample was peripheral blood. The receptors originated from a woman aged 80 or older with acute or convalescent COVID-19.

CDR3 DNA sequence: TGCGCCAGCAGCCAAGATGGGGACAGGGGAAACACCATATATTTT. It encodes CASSQDGDRGNTIYF. The gene calls are TRBV4-3 and TRBJ1-3, with TRBD1 matching over 8 bases. Germline values: CDR1 LGHNA, CDR2 YSLEER. The trim removed 0 bases at V and 4 bases at J, leaving 2 bases unmatched. The CDR3 loop spans 15 amino acids.

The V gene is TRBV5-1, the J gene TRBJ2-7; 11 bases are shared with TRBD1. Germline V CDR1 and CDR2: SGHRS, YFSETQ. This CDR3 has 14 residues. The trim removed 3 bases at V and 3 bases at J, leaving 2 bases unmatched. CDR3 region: CASSWDRGVYEQYF. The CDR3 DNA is TGCGCCAGCAGCTGGGACAGGGGGGTCTACGAGCAGTACTTC.

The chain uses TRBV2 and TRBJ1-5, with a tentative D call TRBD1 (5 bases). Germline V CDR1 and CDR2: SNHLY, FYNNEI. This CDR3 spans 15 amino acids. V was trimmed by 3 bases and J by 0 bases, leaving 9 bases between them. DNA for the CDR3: TGTGCCAGCAGTGAGACAGAATATAGCAATCAGCCCCAGCATTTT. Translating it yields CASSETEYSNQPQHF.

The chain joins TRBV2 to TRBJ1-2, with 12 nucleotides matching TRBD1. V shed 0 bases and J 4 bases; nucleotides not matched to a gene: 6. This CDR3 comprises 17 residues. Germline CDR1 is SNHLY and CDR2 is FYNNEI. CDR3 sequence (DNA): TGTGCCAGCAGTGAAGCTTTGGGACAGGGGGCGGGCTATGGCTACACCTTC. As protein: CASSEALGQGAGYGYTF.

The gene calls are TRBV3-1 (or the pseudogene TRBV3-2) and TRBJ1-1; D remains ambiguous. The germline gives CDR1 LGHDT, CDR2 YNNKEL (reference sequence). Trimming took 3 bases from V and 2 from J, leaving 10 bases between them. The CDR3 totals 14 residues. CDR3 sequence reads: CASSQLQRNTEAFF. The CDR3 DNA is TGTGCCAGCAGCCAGCTCCAGCGTAACACTGAAGCTTTCTTT.

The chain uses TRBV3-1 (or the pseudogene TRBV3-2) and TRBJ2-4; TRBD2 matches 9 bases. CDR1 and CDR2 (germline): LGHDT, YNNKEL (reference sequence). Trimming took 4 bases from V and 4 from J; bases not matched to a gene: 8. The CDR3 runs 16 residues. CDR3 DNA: TGTGCCAGCAGCCTGGCCGGCGGGGGGGTTAAAAACATTCAGTACTTC. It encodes CASSLAGGGVKNIQYF.

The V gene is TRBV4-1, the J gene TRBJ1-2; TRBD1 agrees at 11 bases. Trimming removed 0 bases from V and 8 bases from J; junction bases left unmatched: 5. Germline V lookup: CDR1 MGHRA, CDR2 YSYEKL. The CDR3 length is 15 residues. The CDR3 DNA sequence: TGCGCCAGCAGCCAAGATCCGGGACAGGGGGTCGGCTACACCTTC. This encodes CASSQDPGQGVGYTF.

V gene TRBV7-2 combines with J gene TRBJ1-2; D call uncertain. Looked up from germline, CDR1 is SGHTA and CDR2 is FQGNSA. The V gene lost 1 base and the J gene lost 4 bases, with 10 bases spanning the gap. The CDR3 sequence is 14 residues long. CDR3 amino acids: CASSLGQHLYGYTF. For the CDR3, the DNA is TGTGCCAGCAGCTTAGGACAACACCTCTATGGCTACACCTTC.

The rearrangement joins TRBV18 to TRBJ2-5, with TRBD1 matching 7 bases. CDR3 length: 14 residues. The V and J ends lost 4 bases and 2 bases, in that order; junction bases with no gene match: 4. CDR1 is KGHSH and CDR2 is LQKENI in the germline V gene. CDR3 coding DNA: TGTGCCAGCTCACAGGACAGGAGTCAAGAGACCCAGTACTTC. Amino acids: CASSQDRSQETQYF.

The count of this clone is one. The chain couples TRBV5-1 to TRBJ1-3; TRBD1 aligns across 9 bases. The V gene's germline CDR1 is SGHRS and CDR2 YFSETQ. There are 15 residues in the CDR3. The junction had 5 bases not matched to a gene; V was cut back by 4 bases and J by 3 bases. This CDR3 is CASSQGTGYGNTIYF. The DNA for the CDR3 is TGCGCCAGCAGCCAGGGGACAGGGTATGGAAACACCATATATTTT.

CDR3 in DNA: TGTGCCAGCAGTTTCACAGGGAGCTCCTACGAGCAGTACTTC. Translated: CASSFTGSSYEQYF. The chain employs TRBV27 and TRBJ2-7; D is possibly TRBD1 (6 bases). CDR3 length: 14 amino acids. From germline, CDR1 is MNHEY and CDR2 SMNVEV (reference sequence). Trimming left V 3 bases short and J 0 bases short, with 9 bases between.

The CDR3 spells CASSYQGSRTDTQYF. CDR3 in DNA: TGTGCCAGCAGTTACCAGGGATCTCGCACAGATACGCAGTATTTT. V gene TRBV6-5 combines with J gene TRBJ2-3, with D possibly TRBD1 on 5 matching bases. The CDR3 has 15 amino acids. Trimming shortened V by 2 bases and J by 1 base, and 10 bases separated the two germline ends. In germline, CDR1 is MNHEY, CDR2 SVGAGI.

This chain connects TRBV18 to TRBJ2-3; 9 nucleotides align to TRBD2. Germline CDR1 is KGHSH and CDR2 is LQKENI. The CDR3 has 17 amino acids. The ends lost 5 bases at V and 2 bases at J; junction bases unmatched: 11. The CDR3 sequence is CASSALGGGVFTDTQYF. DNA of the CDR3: TGTGCCAGCTCAGCCCTCGGCGGGGGGGTATTCACAGATACGCAGTATTTT. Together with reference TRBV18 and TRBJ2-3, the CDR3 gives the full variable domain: NAGVMQNPRHLVRRRGQEARLRCSPMKGHSHVYWYRQLPEEGLKFMVYLQKENIIDESGMPKERFSAEFPKEGPSILRIQQVVRGDSAAYFCASSALGGGVFTDTQYFGPGTRLTVL.

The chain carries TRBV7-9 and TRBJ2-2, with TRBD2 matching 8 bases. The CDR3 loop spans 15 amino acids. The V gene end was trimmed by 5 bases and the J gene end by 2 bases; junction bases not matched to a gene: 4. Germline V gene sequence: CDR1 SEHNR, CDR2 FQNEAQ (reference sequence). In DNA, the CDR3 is TGTGCCAGCAGCGGACTAGCAGACAACACCGGGGAGCTGTTTTTT. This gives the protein CASSGLADNTGELFF. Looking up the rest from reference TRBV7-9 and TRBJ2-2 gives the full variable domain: DTGVSQNPRHKITKRGQNVTFRCDPISEHNRLYWYRQTLGQGPEFLTYFQNEAQLEKSRLLSDRFSAERPKGSFSTLEIQRTEQGDSAMYLCASSGLADNTGELFFGEGSRLTVL.